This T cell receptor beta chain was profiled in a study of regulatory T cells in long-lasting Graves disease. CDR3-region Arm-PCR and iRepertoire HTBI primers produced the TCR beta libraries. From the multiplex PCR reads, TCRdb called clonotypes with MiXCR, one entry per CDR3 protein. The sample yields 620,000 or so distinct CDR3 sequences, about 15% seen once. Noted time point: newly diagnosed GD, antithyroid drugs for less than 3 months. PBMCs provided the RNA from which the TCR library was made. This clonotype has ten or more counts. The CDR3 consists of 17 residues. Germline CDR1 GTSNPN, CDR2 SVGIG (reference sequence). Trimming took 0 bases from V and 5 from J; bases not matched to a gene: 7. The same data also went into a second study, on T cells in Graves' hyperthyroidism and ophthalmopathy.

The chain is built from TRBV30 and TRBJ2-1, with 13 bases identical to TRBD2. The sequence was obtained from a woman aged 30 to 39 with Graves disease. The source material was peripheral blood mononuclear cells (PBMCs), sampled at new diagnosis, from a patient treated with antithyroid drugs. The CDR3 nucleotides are TGTGCCTGGAGTGTCGACCTACTAGCGGGAGGGAACAATGAGCAGTTCTTC. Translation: CAWSVDLLAGGNNEQFF.